The source of this T cell receptor (beta chain) is a study of vaccination effects on CD4 cells after COVID-19. To note about this clone: Its antigen is not identified.

On roughly day 9 of culture, CD4+ T cells were separated out. Profiling relied on immunoSEQ multiplex PCR, and the TCRdb table lists in-frame clones only, not all of them. In the table there are 30,000 to 40,000 clones, 82% of which are singletons. Source: CD4+ T cells from PBMCs cultured without peptide, taken before COVID-19 vaccination. The sequence was obtained from a human donor who received a COVID-19 vaccine.

The CDR3 loop reads CASSQEVAKNIQYF. The CDR3 bases are TGTGCCAGCAGCCAAGAGGTAGCCAAAAACATTCAGTACTTC. J is TRBJ2-4 and V is TRBV3-1 (or the pseudogene TRBV3-2); D gene uncertain. V was clipped by 0 bases and J by 0 bases, with 3 bases between them. The CDR3 sequence is 14 residues long. From germline, CDR1 is LGHDT and CDR2 YNNKEL (reference sequence).